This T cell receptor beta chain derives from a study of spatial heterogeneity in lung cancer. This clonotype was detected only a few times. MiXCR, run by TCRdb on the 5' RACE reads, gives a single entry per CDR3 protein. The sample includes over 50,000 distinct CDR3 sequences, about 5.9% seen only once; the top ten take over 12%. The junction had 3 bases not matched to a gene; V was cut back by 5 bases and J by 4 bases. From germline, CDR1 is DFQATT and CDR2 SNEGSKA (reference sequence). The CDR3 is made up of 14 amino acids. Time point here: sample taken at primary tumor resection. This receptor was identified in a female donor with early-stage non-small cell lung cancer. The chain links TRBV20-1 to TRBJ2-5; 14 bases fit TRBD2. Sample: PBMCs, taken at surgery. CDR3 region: CSAPTSGRVETQYF. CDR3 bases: TGCAGTGCTCCGACTAGCGGGAGGGTAGAGACCCAGTACTTC.